This TCR beta chain was identified during a study of blood T cell repertoires in COVID-19. Study-level background: Some COVID-19 samples were acute and others convalescent; all came from the United States, Italy and Spain. PBMCs, B-cell-depleted T cells, or T cells provided the cDNA or gDNA that made up the material.

In the original workflow: Amplification with reference gene primers provided the estimates of nucleated cell counts. The table came from immunoSEQ multiplex PCR; TCRdb's copy has only in-frame clones and leaves some out. V and J calls and clone size follow that table, whereas D and trimming were derived from the DNA. The data contain 200,000 or so clones, roughly nine tenths of them singletons. In germline, CDR1 is MDHEN, CDR2 SYDVKM. Trimming shortened V by 4 bases and J by 6 bases, and 10 bases separated the two germline ends. The CDR3 sequence is 12 residues long. The genes are TRBV28 and TRBJ2-7; possible D gene TRBD2, 6 bases. The specimen was peripheral blood. The source is a man in his 70s with active or convalescent COVID-19. CDR3 loop: CASSSGLLEQYF. DNA of the CDR3: TGTGCCAGCAGTTCGGGACTCCTCGAGCAGTACTTC.